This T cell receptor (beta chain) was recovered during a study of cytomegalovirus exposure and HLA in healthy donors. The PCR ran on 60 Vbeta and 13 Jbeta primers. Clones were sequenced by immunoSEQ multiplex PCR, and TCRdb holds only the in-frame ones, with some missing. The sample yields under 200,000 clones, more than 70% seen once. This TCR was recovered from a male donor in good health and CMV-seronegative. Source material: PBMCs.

In nucleotides, the CDR3 is TGTGCCAGCAGCTTTGCCGGGGGGAACAATCAGCCCCAGCATTTT. Its translation: CASSFAGGNNQPQHF. The V call is TRBV7-2, the J call TRBJ1-5; the D gene is possibly TRBD1 (5 bases). Germline CDR1 reads SGHTA; CDR2 reads FQGNSA. The ends were cut back, 3 bases at V and 3 bases at J, with 12 bases in the middle. The CDR3 runs to 15 residues.